This T cell receptor beta chain was sequenced for a study of CD8+CD57+ T cells in acquired aplastic anemia. In the study overall: CD4+ and CD8+ cells, once sorted, gave DNA averaging around 3.4 ug.

All patients picked for sequencing had shown, by flow cytometry, an expansion of CD8+CD57+ cells. At blood sampling, none of the patients had yet received therapy. V shed 0 bases, J shed 1 base, and the junction held 3 bases outside the gene matches. The germline V gene has CDR1 DFQATT and CDR2 SNEGSKA (reference sequence). The CDR3 extends over 17 amino acids. Both TCR beta VDJ combination and CDR3 sequence profiling were carried out. Genomic DNA was the template for this profiling. TCRdb re-called the reads with MiXCR, one entry per CDR3 protein. This sample has hundreds of thousands of distinct CDR3 sequences, with around 32% found just once.

V is TRBV20-1 and J is TRBJ2-1; the match to TRBD2 covers 13 bases. The source is a human donor with aplastic anemia. Sequencing was done on a sample of sorted CD4+, CD8+, or CD8+CD57+ T cells (not recorded which) from PBMCs. The CDR3 region is CSARDTSGRGSYNEQFF. The CDR3 nucleotides are TGCAGTGCTAGAGATACTAGCGGGAGGGGGTCCTACAATGAGCAGTTCTTC.